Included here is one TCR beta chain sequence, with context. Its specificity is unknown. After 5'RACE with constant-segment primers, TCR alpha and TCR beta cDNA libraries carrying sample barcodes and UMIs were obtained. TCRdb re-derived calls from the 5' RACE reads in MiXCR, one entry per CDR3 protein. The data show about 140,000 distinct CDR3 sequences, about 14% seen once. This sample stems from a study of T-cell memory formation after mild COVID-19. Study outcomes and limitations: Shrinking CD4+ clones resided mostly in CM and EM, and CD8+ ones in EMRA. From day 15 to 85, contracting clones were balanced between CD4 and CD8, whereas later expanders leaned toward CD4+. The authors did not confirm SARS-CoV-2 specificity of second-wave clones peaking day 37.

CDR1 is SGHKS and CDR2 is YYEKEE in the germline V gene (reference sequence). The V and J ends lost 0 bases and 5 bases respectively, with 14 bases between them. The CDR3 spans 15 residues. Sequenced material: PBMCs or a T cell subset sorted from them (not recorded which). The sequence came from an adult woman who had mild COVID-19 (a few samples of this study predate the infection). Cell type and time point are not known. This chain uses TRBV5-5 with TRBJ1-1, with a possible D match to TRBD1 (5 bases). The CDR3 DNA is TGTGCCAGCAGCTTGGCCCCGCAGGGAGGGACTGAAGCTTTCTTT. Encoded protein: CASSLAPQGGTEAFF.